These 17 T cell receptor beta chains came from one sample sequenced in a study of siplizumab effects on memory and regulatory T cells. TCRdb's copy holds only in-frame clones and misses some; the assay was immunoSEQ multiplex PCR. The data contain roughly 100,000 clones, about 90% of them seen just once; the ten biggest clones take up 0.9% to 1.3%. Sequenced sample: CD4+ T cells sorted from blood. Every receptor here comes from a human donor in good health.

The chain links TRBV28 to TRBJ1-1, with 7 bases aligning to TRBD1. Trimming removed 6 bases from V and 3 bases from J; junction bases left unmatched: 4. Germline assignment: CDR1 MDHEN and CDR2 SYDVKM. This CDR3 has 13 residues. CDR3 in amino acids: CASRLTGDTEAFF. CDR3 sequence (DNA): TGTGCCAGCAGACTCACAGGGGACACTGAAGCTTTCTTT.

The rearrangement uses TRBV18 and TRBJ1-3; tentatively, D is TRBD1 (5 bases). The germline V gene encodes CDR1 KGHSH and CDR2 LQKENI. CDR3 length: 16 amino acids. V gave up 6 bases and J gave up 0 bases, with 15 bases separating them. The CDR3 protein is CASSTQSGSSGNTIYF. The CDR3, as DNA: TGTGCCAGCTCCACACAATCAGGGAGCTCTGGAAACACCATATATTTT.

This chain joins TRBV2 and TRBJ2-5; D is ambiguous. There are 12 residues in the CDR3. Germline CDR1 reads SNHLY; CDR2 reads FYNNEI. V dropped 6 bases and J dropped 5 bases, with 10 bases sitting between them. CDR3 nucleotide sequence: TGTGCCAGCAGGATAGCCTCGGAGACCCAGTACTTC. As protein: CASRIASETQYF.

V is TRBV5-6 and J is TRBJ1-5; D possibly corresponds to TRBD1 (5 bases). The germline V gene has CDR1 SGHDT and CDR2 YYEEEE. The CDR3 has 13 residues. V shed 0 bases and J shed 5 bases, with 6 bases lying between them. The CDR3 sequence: CASSLAGYQPQHF. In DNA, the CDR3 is TGTGCCAGCAGCTTGGCAGGGTATCAGCCCCAGCATTTT.

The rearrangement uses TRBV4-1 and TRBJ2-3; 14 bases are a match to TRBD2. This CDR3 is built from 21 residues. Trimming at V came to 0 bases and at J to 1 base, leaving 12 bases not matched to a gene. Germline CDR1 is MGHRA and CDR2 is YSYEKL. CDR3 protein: CASSQDRSRLAGGMGTDTQYF. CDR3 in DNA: TGCGCCAGCAGCCAAGACAGATCGAGACTAGCGGGAGGGATGGGCACAGATACGCAGTATTTT.

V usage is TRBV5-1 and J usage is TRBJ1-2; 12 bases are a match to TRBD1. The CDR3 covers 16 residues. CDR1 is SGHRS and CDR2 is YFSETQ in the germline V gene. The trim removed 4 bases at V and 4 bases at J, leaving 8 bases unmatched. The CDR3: CASSPGDRGRIYGYTF. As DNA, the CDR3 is TGCGCCAGCAGCCCTGGGGACAGGGGGCGAATCTATGGCTACACCTTC.

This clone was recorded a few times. The CDR3: CASSMSGTHAQHF. The CDR3 nucleotides are TGTGCCAGCAGCATGTCAGGGACTCATGCCCAGCATTTT. This chain joins TRBV25-1 and TRBJ1-5, with D possibly matching TRBD1 (5 bases). This CDR3 has 13 amino acids. V was pared by 6 bases and J by 11 bases, with 17 bases between. The germline V gene encodes CDR1 MGHDK and CDR2 SYGVNS. Drawing the rest from reference TRBV25-1 and TRBJ1-5, the complete variable domain is EADIYQTPRYLVIGTGKKITLECSQTMGHDKMYWYQQDPGMELHLIHYSYGVNSTEKGDLSSESTVSRIRTEHFPLTLESARPSHTSQYLCASSMSGTHAQHFGDGTRLSIL.

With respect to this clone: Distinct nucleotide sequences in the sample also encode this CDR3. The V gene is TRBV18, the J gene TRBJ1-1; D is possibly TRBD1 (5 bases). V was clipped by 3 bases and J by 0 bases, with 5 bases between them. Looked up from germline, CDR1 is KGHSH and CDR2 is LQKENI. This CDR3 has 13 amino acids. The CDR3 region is CASSPDMNTEAFF. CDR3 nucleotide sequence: TGTGCCAGCTCACCGGACATGAACACTGAAGCTTTCTTT.

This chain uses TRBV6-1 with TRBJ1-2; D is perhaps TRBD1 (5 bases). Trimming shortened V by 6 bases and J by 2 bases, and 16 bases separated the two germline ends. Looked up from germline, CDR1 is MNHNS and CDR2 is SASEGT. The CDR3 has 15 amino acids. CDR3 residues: CASRWDDRENYGYTF. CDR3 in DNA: TGTGCCAGCAGGTGGGATGACAGAGAAAACTATGGCTACACCTTC.

In DNA, the CDR3 is TGTGCCAGTAGTATTCGGGGGGCCAATGAAAAACTGTTTTTT. Translation gives CASSIRGANEKLFF. V gene TRBV19 combines with J gene TRBJ1-4, with a weak D call TRBD1 (6 bases). CDR3 size: 14 residues. The V gene lost 3 bases and the J gene lost 5 bases, with 10 bases spanning the gap. Germline V gene data show CDR1 as LNHDA and CDR2 as SQIVND (reference sequence).

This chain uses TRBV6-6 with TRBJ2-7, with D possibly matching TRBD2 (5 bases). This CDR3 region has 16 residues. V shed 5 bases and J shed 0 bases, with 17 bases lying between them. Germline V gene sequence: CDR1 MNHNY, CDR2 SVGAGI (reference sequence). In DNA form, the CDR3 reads TGTGCCAGCAGTAATCACCGGAGGTTAAGCTCCTACGAGCAGTACTTC. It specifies CASSNHRRLSSYEQYF.

The CDR3 spells CASSQGSGFNQPQHF. The CDR3 nucleotides are TGTGCCAGCAGCCAAGGATCCGGGTTCAATCAGCCCCAGCATTTT. The chain joins TRBV4-2 to TRBJ1-5; D unresolved. The ends were cut back, 1 base at V and 3 bases at J, with 10 bases in the middle. Per the germline V gene, CDR1 is LGHNA and CDR2 is YNFKEQ. The CDR3 is 15 residues long.

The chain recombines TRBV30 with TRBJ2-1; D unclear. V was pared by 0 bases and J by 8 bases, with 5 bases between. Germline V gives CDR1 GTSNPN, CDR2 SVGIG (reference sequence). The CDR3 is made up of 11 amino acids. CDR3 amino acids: CAWSVGYEQFF. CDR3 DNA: TGTGCCTGGAGTGTGGGCTATGAGCAGTTCTTC.

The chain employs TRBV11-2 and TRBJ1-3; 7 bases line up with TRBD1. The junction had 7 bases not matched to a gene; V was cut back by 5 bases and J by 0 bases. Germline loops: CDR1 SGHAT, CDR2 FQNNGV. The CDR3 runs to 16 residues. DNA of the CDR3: TGTGCCAGCAGCCTGTACTCAGGGGGCTCTGGAAACACCATATATTTT. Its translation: CASSLYSGGSGNTIYF.

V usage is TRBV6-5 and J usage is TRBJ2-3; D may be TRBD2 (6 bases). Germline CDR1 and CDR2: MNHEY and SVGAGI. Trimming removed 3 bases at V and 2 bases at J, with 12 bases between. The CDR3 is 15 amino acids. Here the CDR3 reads CASSYRGSLTDTQYF. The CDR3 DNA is TGTGCCAGCAGTTATCGGGGGAGCCTCACAGATACGCAGTATTTT.

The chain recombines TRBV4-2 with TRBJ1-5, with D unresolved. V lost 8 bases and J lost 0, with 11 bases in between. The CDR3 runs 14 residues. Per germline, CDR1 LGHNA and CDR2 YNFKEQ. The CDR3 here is CASGGVNSNQPQHF. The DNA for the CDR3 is TGTGCCAGCGGCGGGGTTAATAGCAATCAGCCCCAGCATTTT.

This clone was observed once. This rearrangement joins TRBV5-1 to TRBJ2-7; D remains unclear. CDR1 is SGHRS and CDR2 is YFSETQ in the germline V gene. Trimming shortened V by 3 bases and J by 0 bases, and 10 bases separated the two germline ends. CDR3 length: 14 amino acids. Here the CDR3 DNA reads TGCGCCAGCAGCTCGGACGTGGACTCCTACGAGCAGTACTTC. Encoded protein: CASSSDVDSYEQYF.